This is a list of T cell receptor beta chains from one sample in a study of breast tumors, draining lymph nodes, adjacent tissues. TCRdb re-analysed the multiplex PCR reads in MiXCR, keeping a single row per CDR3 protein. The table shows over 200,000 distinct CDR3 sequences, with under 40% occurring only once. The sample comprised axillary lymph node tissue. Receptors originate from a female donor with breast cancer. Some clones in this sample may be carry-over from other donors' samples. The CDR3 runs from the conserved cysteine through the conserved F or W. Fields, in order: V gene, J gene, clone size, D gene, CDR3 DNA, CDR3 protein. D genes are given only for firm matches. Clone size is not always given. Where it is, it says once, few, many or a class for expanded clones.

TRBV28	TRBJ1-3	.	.	TGTGCCAGTAGGACAGTAAGTGGAAACACCATATATTTT	CASRTVSGNTIYF
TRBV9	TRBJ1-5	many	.	TGTGCCAGCAGCGAGATGGGTCTGGGGGATCAGCCCCAGCATTTT	CASSEMGLGDQPQHF
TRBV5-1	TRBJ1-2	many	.	TGCGCCAGCAGCCTAAGTGCCTATGGCTACACCTTC	CASSLSAYGYTF
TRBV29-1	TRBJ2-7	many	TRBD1	TGCAGCGGCCGGGGGACAGGGGGACCCTACGAGCAGTACTTC	CSGRGTGGPYEQYF
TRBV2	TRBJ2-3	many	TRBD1	TGTGCCAGCAGGCCGGCGACAGGGTGGCCAGATACGCAGTATTTT	CASRPATGWPDTQYF
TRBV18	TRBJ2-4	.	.	TGTGCCAGCTCACCTAATCTAGCCAAAAACATTCAGTACTTC	CASSPNLAKNIQYF
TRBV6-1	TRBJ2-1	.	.	TGTGCCAGCATTGTCCTAGCCTCCAGCTCCTACAATGAGCAGTTCTTC	CASIVLASSSYNEQFF
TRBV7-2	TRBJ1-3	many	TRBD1	TGTGCCAGCAGCTCGGACCGGGACAGGGGAACCTCGAGGGGAAACACCATATATTTT	CASSSDRDRGTSRGNTIYF
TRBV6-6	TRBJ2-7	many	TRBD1	TGTGCCAGCAGTTCCGAGGGACAGGGGAAATCCTACGAGCAGTACTTC	CASSSEGQGKSYEQYF
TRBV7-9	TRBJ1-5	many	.	TGTGCCAGCAGCTTAGAAGGGGATCAGCCCCAGCATTTT	CASSLEGDQPQHF
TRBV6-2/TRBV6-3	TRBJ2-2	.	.	TGTGCCAGCAGTCACCTCCCACAGGGACGTATCGGGGAGCTGTTTTTT	CASSHLPQGRIGELFF
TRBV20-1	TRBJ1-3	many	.	TGCAGTGCTAGAGATCCAAGGAGCTCTGGAAACACCATATATTTT	CSARDPRSSGNTIYF
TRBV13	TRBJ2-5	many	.	TGTGCCAGCAGCTCCAACAGGGTCCGGGAGACCCAGTACTTC	CASSSNRVRETQYF
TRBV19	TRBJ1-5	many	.	TGTGCCAGTAGTATGGAAGTTACCCAGCCCCAGCATTTT	CASSMEVTQPQHF
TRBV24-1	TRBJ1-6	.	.	TGTGCCACCAGTGCTTCAGGCTATAATTCACCCCTCCACTTT	CATSASGYNSPLHF
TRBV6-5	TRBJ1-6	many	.	TGTGCCAGCAGTCGGTCCGACACTAATTCACCCCTCCACTTT	CASSRSDTNSPLHF
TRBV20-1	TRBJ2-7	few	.	TGCAGTGCTAGAGATCCTACAGGACCCTCCGAGCAGTACTTC	CSARDPTGPSEQYF
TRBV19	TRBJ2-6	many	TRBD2	TGTGCCAGTAGTATAGTCGCTAGCGGGGAGTCTGGGGCCAACGTCCTGACTTTC	CASSIVASGESGANVLTF
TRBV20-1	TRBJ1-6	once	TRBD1	TGCAGTGCTATTCGACAGGGAGGTAATTCACCCCTCCACTTT	CSAIRQGGNSPLHF
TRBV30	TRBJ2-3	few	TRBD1	TGTGCCTGGAGCGAAGGACAGGGAATGATTTTAGATACGCAGTATTTT	CAWSEGQGMILDTQYF
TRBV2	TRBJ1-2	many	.	TGTGCCAGCAGTAGACAGTTACTCTATGGCTACACCTTC	CASSRQLLYGYTF
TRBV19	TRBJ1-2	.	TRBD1	TGTGCCAGTAGTCCACGACAGGGGCGGAACTATGGCTACACCTTC	CASSPRQGRNYGYTF